The 14 T cell receptor beta chains below were found in one sample sequenced in a study of cytomegalovirus exposure and HLA in healthy donors. PCR employed 60 Vbeta and 13 Jbeta primers. Libraries were prepared by immunoSEQ multiplex PCR; TCRdb keeps only in-frame clonotypes and omits some of them. The sample gives some 120,000 clones, around two thirds of which show up once; roughly 9.8% is in the top ten. The sample was PBMCs. Receptors originate from a woman aged 35 to 49 in good health and CMV-seropositive.

Comments on this clone: A read error is possible here, since a much larger clone lies one base away. The sample holds other DNA sequences that translate to the same CDR3. The chain carries TRBV7-2 and TRBJ1-1; no clear D gene. The CDR3 runs to 14 residues. Germline loops: CDR1 SGHTA, CDR2 FQGNSA. The CDR3 sequence is CASSLGGIHTEAFF. The CDR3 DNA sequence: TGCGCCAGCAGCTTAGGCGGGATCCACACTGAAGCTTTCTTT.

This clone was counted only a few times. The chain recombines TRBV11-3 with TRBJ2-7; no clear D gene. Trimming shortened V by 5 bases and J by 3 bases, and 14 bases separated the two germline ends. From germline, CDR1 is SGHNT and CDR2 YENEEA. This CDR3 has 14 amino acids. CDR3 region: CASSPGRGGYEQYF. The DNA of the CDR3 is TGTGCCAGCAGCCCAGGTCGTGGTGGCTACGAGCAGTACTTC.

In this sample, this clone turned up a few times. V and J are TRBV12-2 and TRBJ2-7; whether TRBD1, the table's D call, matches the DNA was not checked. TRBV12-2 is tagged as a pseudogene. CDR3 length equals 17 residues. CDR3 sequence reads: CASRLGARQATPDEQYF. The CDR3, as DNA: TGTGCAAGTCGCTTAGGAGCCCGACAGGCGACTCCTGACGAGCAGTACTTC.

The J gene is TRBJ2-3, the V gene TRBV7-3, with D perhaps TRBD2 (6 bases). The CDR3 has 16 amino acids. Trimming stripped 1 base from V and 3 bases from J, with 14 bases between. Per the germline V gene, CDR1 is SGHTA and CDR2 is FQGTGA. This CDR3 is CASSLIPGVGTDTQYF. CDR3 bases: TGTGCCAGCAGCTTAATCCCGGGAGTGGGGACAGATACGCAGTATTTT.

This chain uses TRBV7-2 with TRBJ2-7; possible D gene TRBD2, 7 bases. CDR3 length: 17 residues. Germline V gives CDR1 SGHTA, CDR2 FQGNSA. The V gene lost 5 bases and the J gene lost 2 bases, with 22 bases spanning the gap. The CDR3: CASSPLGGDTFTYEQYF. The CDR3 region has the DNA TGTGCCAGCAGCCCCCTTGGGGGGGACACTTTTACCTACGAGCAGTACTTC.

This clone was found once. The rearrangement links TRBV7-2 to TRBJ2-1; 12 bases are a match to TRBD2. In germline, CDR1 is SGHTA, CDR2 FQGNSA. This CDR3 region has 15 residues. V shed 1 base, J shed 8 bases, and the junction held 3 bases outside the gene matches. CDR3 DNA: TGTGCCAGCAGCTTAGACGGGACTAGCGGGTATGAGCAGTTCTTC. This sequence encodes CASSLDGTSGYEQFF.

There are a few counts of this clone. The junction shows a germline mismatch at one end, possibly a read error. The chain carries TRBV4-1 and TRBJ2-1; TRBD2 aligns across 10 bases. The germline V gene encodes CDR1 MGHRA and CDR2 YSYEKL. The CDR3 is made up of 15 amino acids. The CDR3: CASSQVGLAGDGRVF. The CDR3 bases are TGCGCCAGCAGCCAAGTCGGCCTAGCGGGAGATGGCAGGGTCTTC.

The J gene is TRBJ2-7, the V gene TRBV9; weak D call: TRBD1 (5 bases). V gave up 0 bases and J gave up 2 bases, with 6 bases separating them. CDR3 size: 13 residues. Germline loops: CDR1 SGDLS, CDR2 YYNGEE. The CDR3 is CASSVATAYEQYF. The DNA of the CDR3 is TGTGCCAGCAGCGTAGCGACAGCCTACGAGCAGTACTTC.

This clone was seen once. J is TRBJ2-2 and V is TRBV11-3, with a possible D match to TRBD2 (6 bases). V lost 3 bases to trimming and J lost 8 bases, with 13 bases between them. The CDR3 consists of 14 residues. Germline CDR1 reads SGHNT; CDR2 reads YENEEA. The DNA for the CDR3 is TGTGCCAGCAGCTTTGTACTAGCATCAGGGGAGCTGTTTTTT. The encoded protein is CASSFVLASGELFF. The whole variable domain, remainder taken from reference TRBV11-3 and TRBJ2-2, is EAGVVQSPRYKIIEKKQPVAFWCNPISGHNTLYWYLQNLGQGPELLIRYENEEAVDDSQLPKDRFSAERLKGVDSTLKIQPAELGDSAVYLCASSFVLASGELFFGEGSRLTVL.

The chain links TRBV5-1 to TRBJ1-1, with TRBD1 matching over 9 bases. Trimming took 4 bases from V and 1 from J; bases not matched to a gene: 11. The CDR3 loop spans 17 amino acids. Germline V gene sequence: CDR1 SGHRS, CDR2 YFSETQ. For the CDR3, the DNA is TGCGCCAGCAGCCAAGTTCACAAACAGGGGGCGAACACTGAAGCTTTCTTT. Protein sequence: CASSQVHKQGANTEAFF.

The chain has TRBV27 and TRBJ1-2, with 8 bases identical to TRBD1. There are 15 residues in the CDR3. Trimming cost V 5 bases and J 3 bases; bases outside gene matches: 8. CDR1 is MNHEY and CDR2 is SMNVEV in the germline V gene (reference sequence). This chain's CDR3 is CASSHGQGFDYGYTF. The CDR3 bases are TGTGCCAGCAGTCACGGACAGGGTTTTGACTATGGCTACACCTTC.

The V call is TRBV27, the J call TRBJ2-7; TRBD2 agrees at 13 bases. The V gene end was trimmed by 5 bases and the J gene end by 4 bases; junction bases not matched to a gene: 14. The CDR3 is 18 amino acids. Germline CDR1 reads MNHEY; CDR2 reads SMNVEV (reference sequence). CDR3 protein: CASSLYTPRTSGSYEQYF. The DNA for the CDR3 is TGTGCCAGCAGTCTGTATACACCACGGACTAGCGGGAGTTACGAGCAGTACTTC.

The V gene is TRBV9, the J gene TRBJ1-1; 7 nucleotides line up with TRBD1. The J segment lost 7 bases and the V segment lost 0 bases, leaving 6 bases of the junction unmatched. The CDR3 totals 14 residues. Germline V gives CDR1 SGDLS, CDR2 YYNGEE. CDR3 sequence: CASSVVEGQSEAFF. The CDR3, as DNA: TGTGCCAGCAGCGTAGTGGAGGGACAGAGTGAAGCTTTCTTT.

This chain uses TRBV19 with TRBJ2-1, with a possible D match to TRBD1 (6 bases). The CDR3 has 15 residues. Trimming took off 3 bases at V and 7 bases at J, with 16 bases between the two ends. Germline V CDR1 and CDR2: LNHDA, SQIVND (reference sequence). The CDR3 loop is CASSMLSSGANEQFF. CDR3 sequence (DNA): TGTGCCAGTAGTATGTTGTCTTCAGGGGCGAATGAGCAGTTCTTC.